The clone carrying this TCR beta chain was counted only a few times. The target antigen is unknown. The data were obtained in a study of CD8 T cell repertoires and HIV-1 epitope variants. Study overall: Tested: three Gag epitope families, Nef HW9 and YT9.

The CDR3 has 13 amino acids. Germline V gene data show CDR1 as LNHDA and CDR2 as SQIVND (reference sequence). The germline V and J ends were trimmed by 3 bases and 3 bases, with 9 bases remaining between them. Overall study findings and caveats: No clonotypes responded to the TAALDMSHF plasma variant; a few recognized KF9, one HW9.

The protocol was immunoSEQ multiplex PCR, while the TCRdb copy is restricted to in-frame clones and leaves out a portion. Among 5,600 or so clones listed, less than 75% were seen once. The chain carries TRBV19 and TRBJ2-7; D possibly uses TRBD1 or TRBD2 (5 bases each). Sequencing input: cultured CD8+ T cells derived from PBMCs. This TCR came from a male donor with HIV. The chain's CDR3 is CASSMMGVYEQYF. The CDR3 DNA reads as TGTGCCAGTAGTATGATGGGGGTCTACGAGCAGTACTTC.